This is a list of T cell receptor beta chains from one sample in a study of cytomegalovirus exposure and HLA in healthy donors. Repertoires were generated with immunoSEQ multiplex PCR, while TCRdb's copy carries only in-frame clones and drops some. The data contain 100,000 to 150,000 clones, 77% of them seen just once; the ten biggest clones take up about 1%. The sequencing sample was made of PBMCs. The source is a woman aged 60-70 years in good health and CMV-seronegative. Both conserved end residues are part of each CDR3. The D gene is left open where the match is weak. Clone sizes are given selectively: once, few, many, or a class where the clone is expanded.

V gene	clone size	J gene	CDR3 length	D gene	CDR3 DNA	CDR3 protein
TRBV11-1	few	TRBJ2-2	14	-	TGTGCCAGCCTCGGCGCGGGACCCACCGGGGAGCTGTTTTTT	CASLGAGPTGELFF
TRBV2	few	TRBJ2-3	12	-	TGTGCCAGCAGTGACCGTCAGGATACGCAGTATTTT	CASSDRQDTQYF
TRBV6-1	few	TRBJ1-3	15	-	TGTGCCAGCTACGAGGGCCTGAGCTCTGGAAACACCATATATTTT	CASYEGLSSGNTIYF
TRBV7-2	-	TRBJ1-2	15	TRBD1	TGTGCCAGCAGCCTCCACGGACAGGGTGTAAATGGCTACACCTTC	CASSLHGQGVNGYTF
TRBV28	-	TRBJ2-1	13	-	TGTGCCAGCAGTTTATCGGGGGAGAATGAGCAGTTCTTC	CASSLSGENEQFF
TRBV29-1	-	TRBJ1-2	12	-	TGCAGCGTTGCCCGACAGCACTATGGCTACACCTTC	CSVARQHYGYTF
TRBV4-2	-	TRBJ2-5	17	-	TGTGCCAGCAGCCAAGGGACAGCGGGAAGGCGAAGAGAGACCCAGTACTTC	CASSQGTAGRRRETQYF
TRBV7-9	-	TRBJ1-3	15	-	TGTGCCAGCAGCTTATCCGAGCACCCTGGAAACACCATATATTTT	CASSLSEHPGNTIYF
TRBV19	-	TRBJ1-1	15	-	TGTGCCAGTAGTATCTCAACAGGGTTGAACACTGAAGCTTTCTTT	CASSISTGLNTEAFF
TRBV9	-	TRBJ2-1	12	-	TGTGCCAGCAGCGTATACGGCAATGAGCAGTTCTTC	CASSVYGNEQFF
TRBV11-3	few	TRBJ2-1	15	TRBD2	TGTGCCAGCAGCTTAGCGGGAGGGCCGGGGAATGAGCAGTTCTTC	CASSLAGGPGNEQFF
TRBV6-1	once	TRBJ2-7	11	-	TGTGCCAGCACCATCGGCTACGAGCAGTACTTC	CASTIGYEQYF
TRBV19	-	TRBJ1-5	15	-	TGTGCCAGTAGCCGGACAGTTAGAGATCGGGAGCCCCAGCATTTT	CASSRTVRDREPQHF
TRBV7-8	once	TRBJ2-2	16	TRBD1	TGTGCCAGCAGCTTCTCGGGACAGGGGGCTGGCGGGGAGCTGTTTTTT	CASSFSGQGAGGELFF
TRBV2	-	TRBJ2-7	17	TRBD1	TGTGCCAGCAGTCCTACAGGGGTCCCGGGATTAAGCTACGAGCAGTACTTC	CASSPTGVPGLSYEQYF
TRBV28	-	TRBJ1-5	15	-	TGTGCCAGCAGTTTTGGCAGGGGTGGGAATCAGCCCCAGCATTTT	CASSFGRGGNQPQHF
TRBV7-3	-	TRBJ2-1	15	TRBD2	TGTGCCAGCAGCTTATTCACTAGCGGGAGTAATGAGCAGTTCTTC	CASSLFTSGSNEQFF
TRBV29-1	-	TRBJ2-3	14	TRBD2	TGCAGCGTCGCAGCGGGAGGGCCCGGAGATACGCAGTATTTT	CSVAAGGPGDTQYF
TRBV19	few	TRBJ1-4	14	-	TGTGCCAGTAGTCGGACATCCGCTAATGAAAAACTGTTTTTT	CASSRTSANEKLFF
TRBV1	-	TRBJ2-3	17	-	TGCACCAACCGGGGGGGGAGCGGGAGGGTCGGCACAGATACGCAGTATTTT	CTNRGGSGRVGTDTQYF
TRBV9	-	TRBJ1-6	16	TRBD1	TGTGCCAGCAGCGTAGGAGGGACAGAGTATAATTCACCCCTCCACTTT	CASSVGGTEYNSPLHF
TRBV21-1	few	TRBJ1-5	14	-	TGTGCCAGCAGCTCGGGGGGGGCCGGTCAGCCCCAGCATTTT	CASSSGGAGQPQHF
TRBV5-1	-	TRBJ2-7	14	TRBD2	TGCGCCAGCAGCTTGGGGGGACTAGATCTCGAGCAGTACTTC	CASSLGGLDLEQYF
TRBV7-2	once	TRBJ2-1	16	TRBD2	TGTGCCAGCAGCGTGGGACTAGCGGGGGGGCAGTTTGACCAGTTCTTC	CASSVGLAGGQFDQFF
TRBV29-1	few	TRBJ1-4	12	-	TGCAGCGTTGACCAGGGGAATGAAAAACTGTTTTTT	CSVDQGNEKLFF
TRBV19	-	TRBJ2-2	14	TRBD2	TGTGCCAGTAGTTGGGGGGGTGGGTCCGGGGAGCTGTTTTTT	CASSWGGGSGELFF
TRBV4-1	-	TRBJ1-1	17	TRBD1	TGCGCCAGCAGCCGAGTGACCCGGGACAGGGGGCTTACTGAAGCTTTCTTT	CASSRVTRDRGLTEAFF
TRBV5-1	-	TRBJ2-3	17	TRBD1	TGCGCCAGCAGCCTAGGACAGGGGAACACCTGGAGGGATACGCAGTATTTT	CASSLGQGNTWRDTQYF
TRBV5-1	-	TRBJ2-5	15	-	TGCGCCAGCAGCTTGACAGGGAGGGTACAAGAGACCCAGTACTTC	CASSLTGRVQETQYF
TRBV7-2	once	TRBJ2-5	15	-	TGTGCCAGCAGCTTAGGCCTGCGGGTGGGTGAGACCCAGTACTTC	CASSLGLRVGETQYF
TRBV28	-	TRBJ2-7	15	TRBD1	TGTGCCATCCAAACCGAAGGACAGGCAACCTACGAGCAGTACTTC	CAIQTEGQATYEQYF
TRBV5-4	-	TRBJ1-2	14	-	TGTGCCAGCAGCTTGGGCGACAGGTCCTATGGCTACACCTTC	CASSLGDRSYGYTF
TRBV11-2	-	TRBJ2-7	15	-	TGTGCCAGCAGCTCGACTCGAGACAGCTCCTACGAGCAGTACTTC	CASSSTRDSSYEQYF
TRBV27	-	TRBJ2-7	14	TRBD1	TGTGCCAGCAGTTTCCGACAGGGGCTCGACGAGCAGTACTTC	CASSFRQGLDEQYF
TRBV5-1	-	TRBJ2-3	12	-	TGCGCCAGCAGCTTGGCCGGGGATACGCAGTATTTT	CASSLAGDTQYF
TRBV6-1	few	TRBJ1-4	17	TRBD1	TGTGCCAGCAGTGCGAAGGACAGGGGAAGAGCTAATGAAAAACTGTTTTTT	CASSAKDRGRANEKLFF
TRBV11-2	-	TRBJ2-7	16	TRBD2	TGTGCCAGCAGCTTAGAAATAGCGGGGGGAGTCTACGAGCAGTACTTC	CASSLEIAGGVYEQYF
TRBV27	once	TRBJ1-3	14	-	TGTGCCAGCAGTCTTACAGGGATTGGAAACACCATATATTTT	CASSLTGIGNTIYF
TRBV30	-	TRBJ2-3	15	TRBD2	TGTGCCTGGGCCGATAGCGGGAGGGCCTTAGATACGCAGTATTTT	CAWADSGRALDTQYF
TRBV29-1	-	TRBJ1-3	13	-	TGCAGCGTCGACAGGTACTCTGGAAACACCATATATTTT	CSVDRYSGNTIYF
TRBV5-1	-	TRBJ2-2	15	-	TGCGCCAGCAGCTTGGCACAGGGTAATTCCGGGGAGCTGTTTTTT	CASSLAQGNSGELFF
TRBV7-2	-	TRBJ2-7	15	-	TGTGCCAGCAGCTTTGCGGCGGCCGCCTCCTACGAGCAGTACTTC	CASSFAAAASYEQYF
TRBV14	-	TRBJ2-2	14	-	TGTGCCAGCAGCCCCTACTCGAACACCGGGGAGCTGTTTTTT	CASSPYSNTGELFF
TRBV19	-	TRBJ2-2	14	-	TGTGCCAGTATGAGGCAGCCCAACACCGGGGAGCTGTTTTTT	CASMRQPNTGELFF
TRBV18	-	TRBJ1-3	18	TRBD1	TGTGCCAGCTCACGGGACAGGACTGTCTTGACCTCTGGAAACACCATATATTTT	CASSRDRTVLTSGNTIYF
TRBV30	few	TRBJ1-6	14	TRBD1	TGTGCCTGGAGTGCCGGGACAGCAAATTCACCCCTCCACTTT	CAWSAGTANSPLHF
TRBV27	-	TRBJ2-2	14	-	TGTGCCAGCAGTCCAGCCCGGGGCACCGGGGAGCTGTTTTTT	CASSPARGTGELFF
TRBV30	-	TRBJ2-2	16	TRBD2	TGTGCCTGGAGTCCCGGGGGACTAGCTGTCACCGGGGAGCTGTTTTTT	CAWSPGGLAVTGELFF
TRBV7-8	-	TRBJ1-6	13	TRBD1	TGTGCCAGCAGATACATGGACAGGGGGCCCCTCCACTTT	CASRYMDRGPLHF
TRBV7-8	few	TRBJ2-5	16	TRBD1	TGTGCCAGCAGCTTAGGGGCAGGACAGGGAGGAGAGACCCAGTACTTC	CASSLGAGQGGETQYF
TRBV4-1	-	TRBJ1-2	15	TRBD1	TGCGCCAGCAGCCCCGGACAGGTTTCTAACTATGGCTACACCTTC	CASSPGQVSNYGYTF
TRBV6-5	-	TRBJ2-1	15	TRBD2	TGTGCCAGCAGCTCGGGACTAGCGGGTTACAATGAGCAGTTCTTC	CASSSGLAGYNEQFF
TRBV9	-	TRBJ1-2	12	-	TGTGCCAGCAGCGTAGGCGTTGAGGGCTACACCTTC	CASSVGVEGYTF
TRBV5-1	-	TRBJ1-2	13	-	TGCGCCAGCAGCTTGGACGGAGGATATGGCTACACCTTC	CASSLDGGYGYTF